What follows are 21 T cell receptor beta chains derived from one specimen sequenced in a study of PD-1 blockade in mismatch repair-deficient tumors. TCRdb's table, derived via immunoSEQ multiplex PCR, lists solely in-frame clones and lacks some. The repertoire holds around 48,000 clones, roughly 78% seen once, with 2.5% to 4% in the top ten. This material consisted of peripheral blood, taken 4 weeks after starting pembrolizumab. The receptors shown here come from an adult with mismatch repair-deficient cancer.

The chain is built from TRBV6-1 and TRBJ1-1, with no clear D. V was pared by 7 bases and J by 3 bases, with 6 bases between. The CDR3 runs 11 residues. CDR1 and CDR2 (germline): MNHNS, SASEGT. CDR3 nucleotide sequence: TGTGCCAGCACCCCGGACACTGAAGCTTTCTTT. This codes for CASTPDTEAFF.

In its sample, this clone was seen once. The J gene is TRBJ2-1, the V gene TRBV6-5; TRBD2 matches 7 bases. Per the germline V gene, CDR1 is MNHEY and CDR2 is SVGAGI. The CDR3 spans 16 residues. J gave up 9 bases and V 0 bases, and 11 bases lay outside the gene matches. The CDR3 nucleotides are TGTGCCAGCAGTTACTCTCCCGGGGGGATAAGGGGTGAGCAGTTCTTC. It encodes CASSYSPGGIRGEQFF.

The V and J genes are TRBV9 and TRBJ2-3, with D perhaps assigned TRBD1 or TRBD2 (5 bases each). The V gene's germline CDR1 is SGDLS and CDR2 YYNGEE. The germline V and J ends were trimmed by 5 bases and 0 bases, with 16 bases remaining between them. The CDR3 length is 16 residues. The CDR3, as DNA: TGTGCCAGCAGTAGCCCTAGGGACGACAGCACAGATACGCAGTATTTT. Protein: CASSSPRDDSTDTQYF.

The gene calls are TRBV5-4 and TRBJ1-4; tentatively, D is TRBD1 (6 bases). The ends were cut back, 0 bases at V and 3 bases at J, with 9 bases in the middle. Germline CDR1 and CDR2: SGHNT and YYREEE (reference sequence). The CDR3 sequence is 15 residues long. CDR3 in amino acids: CASSLDPGANEKLFF. The CDR3 DNA reads TGTGCCAGCAGCTTGGACCCAGGGGCTAATGAAAAACTGTTTTTT.

The V call is TRBV4-3, the J call TRBJ2-1, with 9 bases that match TRBD1. Germline V gene data show CDR1 as LGHNA and CDR2 as YSLEER. J was trimmed by 8 bases and V by 4 bases; bases with no gene match: 9. This CDR3 has 15 residues. The CDR3 sequence: CASSPDWTGDDEQFF. The CDR3 DNA sequence: TGCGCCAGCAGCCCCGACTGGACAGGGGACGATGAGCAGTTCTTC.

The gene calls are TRBV2 and TRBJ1-4, with 8 bases identical to TRBD1. After removal of 10 bases from V and 0 bases from J, the junction contained 4 bases not matched to a gene. Germline loops: CDR1 SNHLY, CDR2 FYNNEI. The CDR3 runs to 14 residues. The CDR3 nucleotides are TGTGCCACCAAGGACAGGGCAACTAATGAAAAACTGTTTTTT. Its translation is CATKDRATNEKLFF.

Note on this clone: This sample includes further DNA sequences coding for the same CDR3. V usage is TRBV7-2 and J usage is TRBJ2-7; 11 bases map to TRBD2. Germline V gene lookup returns CDR1 SGHTA and CDR2 FQGNSA. There are 15 residues in the CDR3. J gave up 4 bases and V 5 bases, and 7 bases lay outside the gene matches. CDR3 in amino acids: CASSPRLAGRYEQYF. The CDR3, as DNA: TGTGCCAGCAGCCCGAGACTAGCGGGAAGATACGAGCAGTACTTC.

CDR3: CASSTQTENTEAFF. CDR3 coding DNA: TGTGCCAGCAGTACTCAGACGGAGAACACTGAAGCTTTCTTT. The chain carries TRBV6-1 and TRBJ1-1; D is ambiguous. CDR3 size: 14 residues. The germline V and J ends were trimmed by 5 bases and 1 base, with 11 bases remaining between them. The V gene's germline CDR1 is MNHNS and CDR2 SASEGT.

The CDR3 nucleotides are TGTGCCAGCAGCTCCGGGATTCCATACGAGCAGTACTTC. Translated, it gives CASSSGIPYEQYF. V and J are TRBV5-4 and TRBJ2-7; D is perhaps TRBD2 (5 bases). The CDR3 contains 13 residues. Trimming pared 3 bases from V and 4 bases from J, leaving 11 bases between. In germline, CDR1 is SGHNT, CDR2 YYREEE (reference sequence).

The chain carries TRBV4-1 and TRBJ2-5; D perhaps matches TRBD2 (5 bases). The J call may not be correct, given that the DNA end is closer to TRBJ2-7. The germline CDR1 and CDR2 sequences are MGHRA and YSYEKL. The CDR3 loop spans 15 amino acids. For the CDR3, the DNA is TGCGCCAGCAGCCAAGATCACTCGACTAACTACGAGCAGTACTTC. It specifies CASSQDHSTNYEQYF.

The rearrangement uses TRBV2 and TRBJ1-2; maybe TRBD1 (6 bases). CDR3 length equals 13 residues. V was cut by 6 bases and J by 4 bases, with 12 bases left in between. Germline V gene data show CDR1 as SNHLY and CDR2 as FYNNEI. The DNA for the CDR3 is TGTGCCAGCAGAAACAGGGTGAGCTATGGCTACACCTTC. Protein product: CASRNRVSYGYTF.

The V call is TRBV18, the J call TRBJ2-2, with TRBD1 as a possible D gene (5 bases). V lost 3 bases to trimming and J lost 6 bases, with 8 bases between them. The CDR3 consists of 13 residues. Germline V gene sequence: CDR1 KGHSH, CDR2 LQKENI. The CDR3 region is CASSPQGSGELFF. The CDR3 DNA reads TGTGCCAGCTCACCCCAGGGATCCGGGGAGCTGTTTTTT. The whole variable domain, remainder taken from reference TRBV18 and TRBJ2-2, is NAGVMQNPRHLVRRRGQEARLRCSPMKGHSHVYWYRQLPEEGLKFMVYLQKENIIDESGMPKERFSAEFPKEGPSILRIQQVVRGDSAAYFCASSPQGSGELFFGEGSRLTVL.

This sequence joins TRBV5-5 and TRBJ2-5, with 7 bases matching TRBD1. The ends lost 3 bases at V and 4 bases at J; junction bases unmatched: 12. There are 16 residues in the CDR3. Germline values: CDR1 SGHKS, CDR2 YYEKEE (reference sequence). This chain's CDR3 is CASSSDRQGVRETQYF. The CDR3 coding sequence is TGTGCCAGCAGCTCCGATCGACAGGGTGTCCGAGAGACCCAGTACTTC. Combining the CDR3 with reference TRBV5-5 and TRBJ2-5 gives the whole variable domain DAGVTQSPTHLIKTRGQQVTLRCSPISGHKSVSWYQQVLGQGPQFIFQYYEKEERGRGNFPDRFSARQFPNYSSELNVNALLLGDSALYLCASSSDRQGVRETQYFGPGTRLLVL.

The CDR3 DNA reads TGCGCCAGCAGCTTGGACGGCAGATCCCAAGAGACCCAGTACTTC. Amino acids: CASSLDGRSQETQYF. This chain uses TRBV5-1 with TRBJ2-5; D gene uncertain. Looked up from germline, CDR1 is SGHRS and CDR2 is YFSETQ. CDR3 length: 15 residues. Trimming took 0 bases from V and 1 from J, leaving 10 bases between them.

The chain has TRBV5-1 and TRBJ1-1; no clear D gene. V lost 1 base and J lost 0, with 10 bases in between. The CDR3 loop spans 15 amino acids. Germline CDR1 is SGHRS and CDR2 is YFSETQ. The DNA for the CDR3 is TGCGCCAGCAGCTTGTCAGTCAGACTGAACACTGAAGCTTTCTTT. Translation gives CASSLSVRLNTEAFF. The full variable domain, its missing parts supplied by reference TRBV5-1 and TRBJ1-1, is KAGVTQTPRYLIKTRGQQVTLSCSPISGHRSVSWYQQTPGQGLQFLFEYFSETQRNKGNFPGRFSGRQFSNSRSEMNVSTLELGDSALYLCASSLSVRLNTEAFFGQGTRLTVV.

This clone was counted a few times. V and J are TRBV7-8 and TRBJ2-5; D is possibly TRBD1 (6 bases). Germline V gene sequence: CDR1 SGHVS, CDR2 FQNEAQ. V was cut by 4 bases and J by 5 bases, with 14 bases left in between. The CDR3 is 14 amino acids. In DNA form, the CDR3 reads TGTGCCAGCAGCTACAAGGGGGTTCGTGAGACCCAGTACTTC. Amino acids: CASSYKGVRETQYF.

In its sample, this clone was seen a few times. Written as DNA, the CDR3 is TGTGCCAGTAGTAGGGACAGGGGATACGAGCAGTACTTC. It translates to CASSRDRGYEQYF. The chain is built from TRBV19 and TRBJ2-7; 10 bases map to TRBD1. CDR3 length: 13 residues. Losses at the gene ends were 4 bases for V and 4 bases for J; bases not matched to a gene: 1. Per the germline V gene, CDR1 is LNHDA and CDR2 is SQIVND (reference sequence).

The genes are TRBV6-6 and TRBJ1-5; no clear D. Deletions cut 8 bases from V and 3 bases from J, with 5 bases between. Germline lookup yields CDR1 MNHNY and CDR2 SVGAGI (reference sequence). This CDR3 region has 11 residues. CDR3 sequence reads: CASGNNQPQHF. In DNA form, the CDR3 reads TGTGCCAGCGGCAACAATCAGCCCCAGCATTTT.

This clone ranks as medium-sized. The V gene is TRBV25-1, the J gene TRBJ2-4; 9 nucleotides line up with TRBD2. Germline CDR1 is MGHDK and CDR2 is SYGVNS. There are 13 residues in the CDR3. V lost 2 bases, J lost 11 bases, and 4 bases stayed unmatched. In DNA, the CDR3 is TGTGCCAGCAGTGAAGGCCTAGCGGGACTTCAGTACTTC. Translation gives CASSEGLAGLQYF. The entire variable domain, with the rest obtained from reference TRBV25-1 and TRBJ2-4, is as follows: EADIYQTPRYLVIGTGKKITLECSQTMGHDKMYWYQQDPGMELHLIHYSYGVNSTEKGDLSSESTVSRIRTEHFPLTLESARPSHTSQYLCASSEGLAGLQYFGAGTRLSVL.

The chain employs TRBV7-6 and TRBJ2-3; 8 nucleotides align to TRBD2. The germline CDR1 and CDR2 sequences are SGHVS and FNYEAQ. The CDR3 sequence is 18 residues long. Losses at the gene ends were 0 bases for V and 2 bases for J; bases not matched to a gene: 10. The CDR3 DNA sequence: TGTGCCAGCAGCTTAGCACCTCCAGCGGGGGCCGACACAGATACGCAGTATTTT. This sequence encodes CASSLAPPAGADTDTQYF.

The rearrangement joins TRBV9 to TRBJ2-3, with a tentative D call TRBD2 (5 bases). CDR1 is SGDLS and CDR2 is YYNGEE in the germline V gene. The CDR3 runs 20 residues. Deletions cut 3 bases from V and 3 bases from J, with 29 bases between. The CDR3 DNA sequence: TGTGCCAGCAGCGCTCCGTTTGGGAATGACGCTGAGGGTACTACAGATACGCAGTATTTT. Protein sequence: CASSAPFGNDAEGTTDTQYF.